This T cell receptor beta chain was observed in a study of T cell repertoires in cytomegalovirus infection. This clonotype was recorded a few times. Its target is not known. Each CDR3 protein is one row after TCRdb ran MiXCR on the reads. The sample lists some 180,000 distinct CDR3 sequences, nearly 9.5% occurring once. General study results and limits: Using cumulative public TCR beta family frequency, the authors identified those who carried CMV together with the relevant HLA. The ex vivo response showed dominance by HLA-C-restricted CMV-specific TCR beta clonotypes.

The J segment lost 5 bases and the V segment lost 5 bases, leaving 6 bases of the junction unmatched. CDR3 length: 13 residues. Germline CDR1 and CDR2: SGHVT and SQSDAQ. This clonotype was sampled from a human donor in good health (CMV status not recorded). Some clones in this sample may be carry-over from other donors' samples. The sample was PBMCs. The chain joins TRBV7-4 to TRBJ2-7, with 7 nucleotides matching TRBD2. Here the CDR3 reads CASSPQGRDEQYF. Here the CDR3 DNA reads TGTGCCAGCAGCCCCCAAGGGAGGGACGAGCAGTACTTC.